This TCR beta chain came from a study of cytomegalovirus exposure and HLA in healthy donors. Whole-study findings and limits: An analysis was carried out at a later point. It showed that HLA-associated TCR beta chains were more clonally expanded than equally common non-associated chains.

Details on this clone: Its antigen is not known.

Primers: 60 Vbeta forward and 13 Jbeta reverse. The method was immunoSEQ multiplex PCR; TCRdb's version includes in-frame clones alone and lacks a portion of them. The sample includes 100,000 to 120,000 clones, over 60% of them seen just once. The sequence was collected from a woman aged 55-69 years in good health and CMV-seropositive. The sequencing input was PBMCs.

Here the CDR3 DNA reads TGTGCCTGGAAGGCAGAGGAAACTTATGGCTACACCTTC. Protein product: CAWKAEETYGYTF. The chain links TRBV30 to TRBJ1-2; D not certain. Germline CDR1 reads GTSNPN; CDR2 reads SVGIG (reference sequence). V was cut by 4 bases and J by 5 bases, with 14 bases left in between. There are 13 residues in the CDR3.